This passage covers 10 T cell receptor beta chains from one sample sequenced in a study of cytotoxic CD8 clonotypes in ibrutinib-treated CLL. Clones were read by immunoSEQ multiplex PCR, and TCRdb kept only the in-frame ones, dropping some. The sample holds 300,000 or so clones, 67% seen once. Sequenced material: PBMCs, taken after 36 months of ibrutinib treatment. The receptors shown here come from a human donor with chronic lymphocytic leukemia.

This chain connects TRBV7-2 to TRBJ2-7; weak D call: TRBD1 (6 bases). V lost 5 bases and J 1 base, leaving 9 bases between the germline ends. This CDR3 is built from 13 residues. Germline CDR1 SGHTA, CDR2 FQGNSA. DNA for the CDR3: TGTGCCAGCAGCCAGGACAGTTCCTACGAGCAGTACTTC. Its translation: CASSQDSSYEQYF.

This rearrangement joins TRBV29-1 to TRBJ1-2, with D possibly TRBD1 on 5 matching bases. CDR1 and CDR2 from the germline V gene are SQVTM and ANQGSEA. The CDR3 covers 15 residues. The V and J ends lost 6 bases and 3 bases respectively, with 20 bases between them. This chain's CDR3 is CSVETGTAPYYGYTF. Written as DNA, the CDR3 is TGCAGCGTAGAGACCGGGACGGCCCCCTACTATGGCTACACCTTC.

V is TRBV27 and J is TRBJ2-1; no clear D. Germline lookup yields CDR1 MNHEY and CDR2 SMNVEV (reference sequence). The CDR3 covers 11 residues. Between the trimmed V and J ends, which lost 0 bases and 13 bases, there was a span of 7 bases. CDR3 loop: CASSLSGKQFF. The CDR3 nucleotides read TGTGCCAGCAGTTTATCGGGGAAACAGTTCTTC.

The chain's CDR3 is CSVLGGFYNEQFF. CDR3 sequence (DNA): TGCAGCGTCCTTGGGGGGTTCTACAATGAGCAGTTCTTC. This sequence joins TRBV29-1 and TRBJ2-1, with D possibly TRBD2 on 6 matching bases. The CDR3 is 13 amino acids. The V end lost 6 bases, the J end lost 3 bases, and 12 bases lay between the germline ends. Germline assignment: CDR1 SQVTM and CDR2 ANQGSEA.

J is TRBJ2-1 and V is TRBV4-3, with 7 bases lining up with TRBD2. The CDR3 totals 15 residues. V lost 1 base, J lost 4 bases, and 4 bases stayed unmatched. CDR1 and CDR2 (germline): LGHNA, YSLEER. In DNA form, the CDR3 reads TGCGCCAGCAGCCAAGCGGGACTACCTTACAATGAGCAGTTCTTC. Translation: CASSQAGLPYNEQFF.

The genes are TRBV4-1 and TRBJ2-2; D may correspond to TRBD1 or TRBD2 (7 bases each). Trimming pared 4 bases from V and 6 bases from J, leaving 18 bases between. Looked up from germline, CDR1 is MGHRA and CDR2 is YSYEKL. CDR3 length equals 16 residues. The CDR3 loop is CASSPTGTTGAGELFF. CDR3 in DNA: TGCGCCAGCAGCCCGACCGGGACTACAGGGGCCGGGGAGCTGTTTTTT.

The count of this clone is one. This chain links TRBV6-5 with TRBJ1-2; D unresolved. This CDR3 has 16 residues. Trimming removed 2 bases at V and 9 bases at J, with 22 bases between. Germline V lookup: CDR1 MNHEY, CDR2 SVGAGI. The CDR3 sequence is CASSYTPGAPIRSYTF. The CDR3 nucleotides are TGTGCCAGCAGTTACACCCCAGGAGCCCCGATTAGAAGCTACACCTTC.

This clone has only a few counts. CDR3 region: CASSLGRTGGVYGYTF. CDR3 DNA sequence: TGCGCCAGCAGCTTGGGGCGGACAGGGGGTGTCTATGGCTACACCTTC. The genes are TRBV5-1 and TRBJ1-2; 10 bases match TRBD1. This CDR3 region has 16 residues. Germline assignment: CDR1 SGHRS and CDR2 YFSETQ. J lost 4 bases, V lost 0 bases, and 6 bases had no gene match.

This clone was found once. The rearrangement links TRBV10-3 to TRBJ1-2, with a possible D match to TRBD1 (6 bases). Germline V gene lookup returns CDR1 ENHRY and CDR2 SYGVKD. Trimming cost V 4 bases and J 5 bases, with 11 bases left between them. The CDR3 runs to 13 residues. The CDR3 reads CAISGSGAYGYTF. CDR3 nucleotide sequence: TGTGCCATCAGTGGCTCGGGGGCTTATGGCTACACCTTC.

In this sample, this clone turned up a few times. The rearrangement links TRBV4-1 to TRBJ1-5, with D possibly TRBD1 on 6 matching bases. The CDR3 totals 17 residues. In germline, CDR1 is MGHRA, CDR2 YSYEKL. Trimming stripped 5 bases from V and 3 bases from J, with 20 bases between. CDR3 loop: CASSVSGGGRNNQPQHF. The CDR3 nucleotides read TGCGCCAGCAGCGTAAGCGGTGGGGGCAGAAACAATCAGCCCCAGCATTTT.